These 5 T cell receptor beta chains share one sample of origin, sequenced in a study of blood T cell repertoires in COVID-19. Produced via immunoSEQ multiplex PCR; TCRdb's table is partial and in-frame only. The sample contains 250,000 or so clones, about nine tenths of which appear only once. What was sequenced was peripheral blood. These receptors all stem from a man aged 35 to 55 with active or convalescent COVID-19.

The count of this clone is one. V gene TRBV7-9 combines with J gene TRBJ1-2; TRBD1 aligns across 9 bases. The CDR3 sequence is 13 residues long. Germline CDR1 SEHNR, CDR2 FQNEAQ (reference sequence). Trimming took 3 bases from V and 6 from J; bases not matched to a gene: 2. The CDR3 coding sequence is TGTGCCAGCAGCTTGGGGACAGGGAATGGCTACACCTTC. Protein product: CASSLGTGNGYTF. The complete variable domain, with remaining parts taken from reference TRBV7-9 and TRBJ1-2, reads DTGVSQNPRHKITKRGQNVTFRCDPISEHNRLYWYRQTLGQGPEFLTYFQNEAQLEKSRLLSDRFSAERPKGSFSTLEIQRTEQGDSAMYLCASSLGTGNGYTFGSGTRLTVV.

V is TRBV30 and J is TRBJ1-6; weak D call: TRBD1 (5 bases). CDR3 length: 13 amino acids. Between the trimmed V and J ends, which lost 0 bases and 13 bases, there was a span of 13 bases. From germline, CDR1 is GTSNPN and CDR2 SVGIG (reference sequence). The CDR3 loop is CAWSVREGWPLHF. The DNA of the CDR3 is TGTGCCTGGAGTGTACGGGAGGGGTGGCCCCTCCACTTT.

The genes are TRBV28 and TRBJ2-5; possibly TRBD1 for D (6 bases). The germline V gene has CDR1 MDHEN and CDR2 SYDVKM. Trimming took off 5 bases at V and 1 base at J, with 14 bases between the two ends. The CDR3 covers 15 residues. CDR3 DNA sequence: TGTGCCAGCAGTCCCCCAGGACAGCCCCAAGAGACCCAGTACTTC. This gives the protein CASSPPGQPQETQYF.

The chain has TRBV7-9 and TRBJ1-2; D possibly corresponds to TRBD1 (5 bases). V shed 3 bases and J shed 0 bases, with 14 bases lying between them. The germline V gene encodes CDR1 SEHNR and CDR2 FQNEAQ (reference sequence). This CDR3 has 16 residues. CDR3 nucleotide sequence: TGTGCCAGCAGCTTTGACAGAACCGCAGCTAACTATGGCTACACCTTC. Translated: CASSFDRTAANYGYTF.

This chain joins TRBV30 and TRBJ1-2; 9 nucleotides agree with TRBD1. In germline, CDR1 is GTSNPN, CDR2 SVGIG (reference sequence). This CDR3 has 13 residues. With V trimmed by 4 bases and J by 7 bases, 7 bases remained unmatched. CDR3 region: CAWMEQGAGGYTF. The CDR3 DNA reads TGTGCCTGGATGGAACAGGGGGCGGGTGGCTACACCTTC.